These 19 T cell receptor beta chains were all obtained from the same sample, sequenced in a study of T cells in Graves' hyperthyroidism and ophthalmopathy. From RNA transcripts, TCR beta CDR3 regions were amplified. Initially, a first-round RT-PCR of the TCR CDR3 employed the HTBI primer set. TCRdb reanalysed the multiplex PCR reads using MiXCR and keeps one entry per CDR3 protein. The sample lists about 840,000 distinct CDR3 sequences; roughly 37% were seen once. Sequencing was done on a sample of blood. These TCRs come from a man between 18 and 35 years old with Graves' hyperthyroidism.

The rearrangement uses TRBV20-1 and TRBJ2-7; TRBD1 matches at 8 bases. The ends lost 0 bases at V and 6 bases at J; junction bases unmatched: 7. The CDR3 loop spans 14 amino acids. Per germline, CDR1 DFQATT and CDR2 SNEGSKA (reference sequence). CDR3 sequence reads: CSARDEQGGREQYF. The CDR3 DNA reads TGCAGTGCTAGAGATGAACAGGGGGGCCGCGAGCAGTACTTC.

This clonotype showed up just a few times. The chain uses TRBV4-1 and TRBJ2-7; 8 positions match TRBD1. There are 15 residues in the CDR3. In germline, CDR1 is MGHRA, CDR2 YSYEKL. V lost 1 base and J lost 4; bases outside the gene matches: 6. For the CDR3, the DNA is TGCGCCAGCAGCCAAGGGAGGACAGGGCTATACGAGCAGTACTTC. It yields the protein CASSQGRTGLYEQYF.

The V and J genes are TRBV20-1 and TRBJ1-5; D unresolved. The CDR3 consists of 13 residues. The V gene's germline CDR1 is DFQATT and CDR2 SNEGSKA (reference sequence). CDR3 amino acids: CSPRGNSNQPQHF. The CDR3 region has the DNA TGCAGCCCTCGCGGGAATAGCAATCAGCCCCAGCATTTT.

A word on this clonotype: This may stem from a read error, because a much larger clone lies one nucleotide away. CDR3 sequence: CAISERDRGSHF. The CDR3 region has the DNA TGTGCCATCAGTGAACGGGACAGGGGATCGCATTTT. This rearrangement joins TRBV10-3 to TRBJ1-5, with 10 bases identical to TRBD1. The germline CDR1 and CDR2 sequences are ENHRY and SYGVKD. The CDR3 is 12 amino acids. V lost 3 bases and J lost 15; bases outside the gene matches: 5.

To note about this clonotype: With a much larger clone just one base away, this may be a read error. V is TRBV2 and J is TRBJ2-5; D is possibly TRBD2 (5 bases). The V gene's germline CDR1 is SNHLY and CDR2 FYNNEI. The CDR3 extends over 15 amino acids. CDR3 amino acids: CASSEQAVQQDTQYF. Written as DNA, the CDR3 is TGTGCCAGCAGTGAACAAGCGGTGCAACAAGACACCCAGTACTTC.

Comment on this clonotype: One base away lies a much larger clone, so this may be a sequencing read error. V usage is TRBV20-1 and J usage is TRBJ2-5; TRBD2 agrees at 11 bases. The CDR3 sequence is 13 residues long. The germline gives CDR1 DFQATT, CDR2 SNEGSKA (reference sequence). The V gene end was trimmed by 5 bases and the J gene end by 9 bases; junction bases not matched to a gene: 8. As DNA, the CDR3 is TGCAGTGCTCCCAAGACTAGCGGGGAGGCCCAGTACTTC. Amino acid sequence: CSAPKTSGEAQYF.

This clonotype was detected once. One end of the junction fails to match germline, which may point to a read error. The gene calls are TRBV7-8 and TRBJ2-7, with D unclear. Looked up from germline, CDR1 is SGHVS and CDR2 is FQNEAQ. This CDR3 has 16 amino acids. This CDR3 reads CASSQEVREDSYEQYF. The CDR3 DNA follows: TGCGCCAGCAGCCAAGAGGTGAGAGAGGACTCCTACGAGCAGTACTTC.

V usage is TRBV7-9 and J usage is TRBJ1-4; D uncertain. The V and J ends lost 1 base and 4 bases respectively, with 10 bases between them. Germline values: CDR1 SEHNR, CDR2 FQNEAQ (reference sequence). The CDR3 spans 15 residues. The CDR3 DNA reads TGTGCCAGCAGCTTAGTCCTGGCGGGTAATGAAAAACTGTTTTTT. It is translated as CASSLVLAGNEKLFF.

This clonotype was detected ten times or more. This rearrangement joins TRBV4-1 to TRBJ1-2; D not resolved. The CDR3 has 15 residues. Looked up from germline, CDR1 is MGHRA and CDR2 is YSYEKL. Trimming took 0 bases from V and 3 from J, leaving 11 bases between them. The CDR3 protein is CASSQDWVGYYGYTF. The CDR3 nucleotides are TGCGCCAGCAGCCAAGATTGGGTCGGATACTATGGCTACACCTTC.

This clonotype was seen a few times. CDR3 DNA sequence: TGTGCCAGCAGTCGGGACAGTCGCACTGAAGCTTTCTTT. Translated, it gives CASSRDSRTEAFF. V gene TRBV5-8 combines with J gene TRBJ1-1; TRBD1 aligns across 7 bases. The junction had 5 bases not matched to a gene; V was cut back by 5 bases and J by 4 bases. There are 13 residues in the CDR3. Germline CDR1 reads SGHTS; CDR2 reads YDEGEE.

This clonotype has at least ten counts. The chain combines TRBV7-2 with TRBJ1-5, with 9 bases that match TRBD1. V dropped 5 bases and J dropped 6; count of bases not matched to a gene: 8. Looked up from germline, CDR1 is SGHTA and CDR2 is FQGNSA. The CDR3 runs to 15 residues. The DNA of the CDR3 is TGTGCCAGCAGCACCACCGGGACAGGGTTTCAGCCCCAGCATTTT. It translates to CASSTTGTGFQPQHF.

This rearrangement joins TRBV7-4 to TRBJ1-1; perhaps TRBD1 as D (5 bases). V lost 8 bases and J lost 0, with 7 bases in between. Germline values: CDR1 SGHVT, CDR2 SQSDAQ. CDR3 length: 12 residues. In nucleotides, the CDR3 is TGTGCCAGCCCGACAGTGAACACTGAAGCTTTCTTT. This sequence encodes CASPTVNTEAFF.

The gene calls are TRBV6-1 and TRBJ1-4; tentative D call: TRBD1 (6 bases). There are 16 residues in the CDR3. V was trimmed by 0 bases and J by 7 bases, leaving 15 bases between them. The germline CDR1 and CDR2 sequences are MNHNS and SASEGT. The CDR3 DNA sequence: TGTGCCAGCAGTGAAGCGGGACATGCACAGGGTGAAAAACTGTTTTTT. Its translation is CASSEAGHAQGEKLFF.

The J gene is TRBJ1-5, the V gene TRBV19; a weak D match, TRBD1 (5 bases). CDR1 is LNHDA and CDR2 is SQIVND in the germline V gene (reference sequence). Between the trimmed V and J ends, which lost 1 base and 6 bases, there was a span of 16 bases. The CDR3 covers 16 residues. The DNA for the CDR3 is TGTGCCAGTAGTATAGTCAGCGGGGCGGATAGTCAGCCCCAGCATTTT. Translated: CASSIVSGADSQPQHF.

The chain has TRBV6-6 and TRBJ1-3; D remains ambiguous. V was pared by 7 bases and J by 0 bases, with 10 bases between. Germline V lookup: CDR1 MNHNY, CDR2 SVGAGI (reference sequence). CDR3 length: 14 amino acids. The CDR3 DNA reads as TGTGCCAGCACCTACCTCCCCTCTGGAAACACCATATATTTT. It is translated as CASTYLPSGNTIYF.

This clonotype has more than one count but fewer than ten. The genes are TRBV10-3 and TRBJ1-1, with D uncertain. This CDR3 is built from 15 residues. V lost 1 base, J lost 1 base, and 10 bases lay in between. Germline CDR1 is ENHRY and CDR2 is SYGVKD. The CDR3 DNA follows: TGTGCCATCAGTGAGTATGGGCAGGCGAACACTGAAGCTTTCTTT. Translation gives CAISEYGQANTEAFF.

The CDR3 sequence: CASNQVQGEQPQHF. CDR3 sequence (DNA): TGCGCCAGCAACCAGGTACAGGGGGAACAGCCCCAGCATTTT. V gene TRBV4-1 combines with J gene TRBJ1-5, with 8 bases lining up with TRBD1. The junction had 9 bases not matched to a gene; V was cut back by 7 bases and J by 7 bases. The CDR3 extends over 14 amino acids. The germline V gene has CDR1 MGHRA and CDR2 YSYEKL.

The rearrangement joins TRBV7-2 to TRBJ1-3, with 12 bases aligning to TRBD1. This CDR3 is 17 amino acids long. J lost 2 bases, V lost 5 bases, and 7 bases had no gene match. Germline V gives CDR1 SGHTA, CDR2 FQGNSA. CDR3 DNA: TGTGCCAGCAGCCTGGGACAGGGGGCAGTTACTGGAAACACCATATATTTT. Amino acids: CASSLGQGAVTGNTIYF.

This chain connects TRBV6-4 to TRBJ1-2; 8 bases match TRBD1. The CDR3 length is 13 residues. J lost 8 bases, V lost 2 bases, and 4 bases had no gene match. CDR1 and CDR2 from the germline V gene are MRHNA and SNTAGT. CDR3 sequence reads: CASSDRTGYGYTF. The CDR3, as DNA: TGTGCCAGCAGTGACCGGACAGGGTACGGCTACACCTTC.